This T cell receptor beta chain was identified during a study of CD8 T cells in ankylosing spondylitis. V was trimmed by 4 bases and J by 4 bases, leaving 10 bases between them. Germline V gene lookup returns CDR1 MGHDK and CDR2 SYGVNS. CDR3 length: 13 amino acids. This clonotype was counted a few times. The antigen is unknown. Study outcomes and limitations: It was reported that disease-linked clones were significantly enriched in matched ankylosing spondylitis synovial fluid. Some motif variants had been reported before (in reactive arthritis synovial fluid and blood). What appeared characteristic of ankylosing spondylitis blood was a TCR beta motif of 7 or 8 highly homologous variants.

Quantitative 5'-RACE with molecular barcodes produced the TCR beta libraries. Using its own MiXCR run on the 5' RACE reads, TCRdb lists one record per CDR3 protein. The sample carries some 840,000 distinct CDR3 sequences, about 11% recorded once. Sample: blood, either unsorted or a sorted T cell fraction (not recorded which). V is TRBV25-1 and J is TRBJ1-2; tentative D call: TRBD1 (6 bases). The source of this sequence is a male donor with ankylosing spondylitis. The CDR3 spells CASSAQDSYGYTF. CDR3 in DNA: TGTGCCAGCAGTGCTCAGGACAGCTATGGCTACACCTTC.